These 13 T cell receptor beta chains originate from one sample sequenced in a study of cytomegalovirus exposure and HLA in healthy donors. Primers: 60 Vbeta forward and 13 Jbeta reverse. TCRdb keeps only in-frame clones here, not all; method: immunoSEQ multiplex PCR. The data contain 95,000 to 150,000 clones, over 50% of them singletons. The source material was PBMCs. These receptors were collected from a woman between 35 and 50 years old in good health and CMV-seropositive.

For the CDR3, the DNA is TGCGCCAGCAGCTTGGCCCCAGGGGCGGCCGGGGAGCTGTTTTTT. Its translation is CASSLAPGAAGELFF. The chain joins TRBV5-1 to TRBJ2-2, with D maybe TRBD1 (6 bases). Germline V gene data show CDR1 as SGHRS and CDR2 as YFSETQ. This CDR3 has 15 residues. The V gene lost 0 bases and the J gene lost 6 bases, with 12 bases spanning the gap.

The chain uses TRBV4-2 and TRBJ2-7; 7 nucleotides agree with TRBD2. The germline CDR1 and CDR2 sequences are LGHNA and YNFKEQ. J gave up 4 bases and V 3 bases, and 6 bases lay outside the gene matches. The CDR3 sequence is 14 residues long. In DNA, the CDR3 is TGTGCCAGCAGCCATTCGGAGCGGGGATACGAGCAGTACTTC. Translation gives CASSHSERGYEQYF.

The chain couples TRBV30 to TRBJ2-7; 8 nucleotides match TRBD1. V lost 5 bases to trimming and J lost 3 bases; unmatched junction nucleotides: 3. This CDR3 is 12 amino acids long. CDR1 is GTSNPN, CDR2 SVGIG, per germline (reference sequence). The CDR3 reads CAWGTGNYEQYF. The DNA for the CDR3 is TGTGCCTGGGGGACAGGAAACTACGAGCAGTACTTC.

The chain has TRBV28 and TRBJ2-1; a possible D gene is TRBD2 (5 bases). The CDR3 has 15 residues. The germline V gene encodes CDR1 MDHEN and CDR2 SYDVKM. V was clipped by 8 bases and J by 0 bases, with 14 bases between them. The CDR3 DNA reads TGTGCCAGCTCCCTCCAAGCGGACTCCTACAATGAGCAGTTCTTC. This codes for CASSLQADSYNEQFF.

This clone occurred once. The chain is built from TRBV27 and TRBJ2-1; 11 bases align to TRBD2. Germline V lookup: CDR1 MNHEY, CDR2 SMNVEV (reference sequence). V lost 2 bases and J lost 8; bases outside the gene matches: 5. The CDR3 has 15 residues. CDR3 residues: CASSLGNSGGDEQFF. As DNA, the CDR3 is TGTGCCAGCAGTTTAGGTAATAGCGGGGGGGATGAGCAGTTCTTC.

This clone was seen only a few times. This chain uses TRBV28 with TRBJ2-7, with D tentatively TRBD2 (5 bases). The CDR3 consists of 14 residues. Germline V CDR1 and CDR2: MDHEN, SYDVKM. V lost 3 bases to trimming and J lost 0 bases, with 9 bases between them. DNA for the CDR3: TGTGCCAGCAGTTTCCGGGGATTCTCCTACGAGCAGTACTTC. The encoded protein is CASSFRGFSYEQYF.

The chain is built from TRBV30 and TRBJ1-2, with a weak D call TRBD1 (5 bases). V was shortened by 1 base and J by 4 bases, with 7 bases between the two germline ends. CDR1 GTSNPN and CDR2 SVGIG come from the germline V gene (reference sequence). This CDR3 comprises 12 residues. CDR3 nucleotide sequence: TGTGCCTGGAGTGAGGGGATCTATGGCTACACCTTC. Its translation is CAWSEGIYGYTF.

V and J are TRBV18 and TRBJ1-4, with 10 bases fitting TRBD1. Germline CDR1 reads KGHSH; CDR2 reads LQKENI. There are 17 residues in the CDR3. The junction had 8 bases not matched to a gene; V was cut back by 2 bases and J by 5 bases. CDR3 DNA sequence: TGTGCCAGCTCACCAACCGGGACAGGGGTCTTAAATGAAAAACTGTTTTTT. Protein: CASSPTGTGVLNEKLFF.

V usage is TRBV28 and J usage is TRBJ2-1; D is uncertain. V lost 3 bases and J lost 0, with 9 bases in between. CDR1 is MDHEN and CDR2 is SYDVKM in the germline V gene. The CDR3 extends over 15 amino acids. The CDR3 sequence: CASSFRVGSYNEQFF. The CDR3 DNA reads TGTGCCAGCAGTTTCCGGGTGGGCTCCTACAATGAGCAGTTCTTC.

The V and J genes are TRBV11-3 and TRBJ2-1, with 7 bases lining up with TRBD2. V lost 6 bases and J lost 6; bases outside the gene matches: 8. The CDR3 is made up of 14 amino acids. The germline gives CDR1 SGHNT, CDR2 YENEEA. The CDR3 here is CASSVGGSFNEQFF. The DNA of the CDR3 is TGTGCCAGCAGTGTCGGCGGGAGCTTCAATGAGCAGTTCTTC.

The CDR3, as DNA: TGTGCCAGCAGTCCCGGGACAGGGGTCTACGAGCAGTACTTC. Protein: CASSPGTGVYEQYF. This sequence joins TRBV6-1 and TRBJ2-7, with TRBD1 matching over 10 bases. The CDR3 length is 14 residues. Trimming at V came to 5 bases and at J to 3 bases, leaving 4 bases not matched to a gene. Germline CDR1 reads MNHNS; CDR2 reads SASEGT.

This clone qualifies as medium-sized. J is TRBJ2-7 and V is TRBV29-1; 9 bases fit TRBD1. The CDR3 has 15 amino acids. V was pared by 6 bases and J by 5 bases, with 14 bases of the junction left unmatched. CDR1 and CDR2 from the germline V gene are SQVTM and ANQGSEA. The CDR3 nucleotides read TGCAGCGTGAACCATTCGGGACAGGGCAGGGACGAGCAGTACTTC. This encodes CSVNHSGQGRDEQYF.

The chain employs TRBV19 and TRBJ1-3, with D possibly being TRBD1 (5 bases). Trimming shortened V by 7 bases and J by 1 base, and 17 bases separated the two germline ends. Germline CDR1 LNHDA, CDR2 SQIVND (reference sequence). The CDR3 is 16 amino acids. The CDR3 DNA reads TGTGCCAGTATGGAATGGGGCAAACCGTCTGGAAACACCATATATTTT. It yields the protein CASMEWGKPSGNTIYF.